This TCR beta chain was sequenced during a study of blood T cell repertoires in COVID-19. Across the whole study: Both acute and convalescent COVID-19 samples were obtained from the United States, Italy and Spain. From T cells, B-cell-depleted T cells, or PBMCs came the material, which was cDNA or gDNA.

Per the original methods: It was from reference gene primer amplification that nucleated cell counts were estimated. Sequencing used immunoSEQ multiplex PCR; TCRdb keeps in-frame clones, though not all of them. For V, J and clone size, that table is used; D and trimming come from the DNA. Of about 180,000 clones listed, roughly 85% are singletons. The CDR3 consists of 16 residues. V gave up 4 bases and J gave up 1 base; unmatched junction bases: 4. In germline, CDR1 is MNHEY, CDR2 SVGAGI. Sample: peripheral blood. The genes are TRBV6-5 and TRBJ1-1; TRBD1 aligns across 12 bases. The receptor was isolated from a woman in her 70s with acute or convalescent COVID-19. CDR3 loop: CASSWGQGAGNTEAFF. DNA of the CDR3: TGTGCCAGCAGTTGGGGACAGGGGGCGGGGAACACTGAAGCTTTCTTT.